This entry describes one TCR beta chain. No antigen is known for it. These data come from a study of T cells expressing NK-cell markers (TCRdb year 2020). Looking at the study overall: In sorted CD3+CD56+NKG2C+, CD3+CD56+NKG2C- and CD3+CD56-NKG2C+ T-cell subsets from about eight donors, TCR beta-chain repertoires were profiled. Seven of the eight sequenced donors were HCMV-seropositive and one was HCMV-seronegative. All eight donors whose samples were sequenced were randomly selected healthy volunteers, three of them men and five women. The libraries were sequenced on Illumina HiSeq 2000/2500, MiSeq or NextSeq, producing 2 x 150 bp reads.

TCRdb names Illumina HiSeq 2000 as the instrument used. 5'RACE template switching, by which a universal primer site and unique molecular identifiers were added, was used to make TCR beta cDNA libraries. Synthesis of cDNA was primed from the TCR beta constant segment and was followed by two consecutive PCR amplification steps. Concerning the study's data processing: Reads were demultiplexed and grouped by UMI with MIGEC, and clonotypes were assembled and quantified with MiTCR. To remove erroneous sequences, TCR cDNA sequences were retained only when supported by two or more reads. The tcR package was used for downstream repertoire analysis, with clonotypes matched between fractions based on CDR3 nucleotide sequence plus V segment. VDJmatch was used to annotate antigen specificity against VDJdb, with one amino acid substitution in CDR3 allowed. TCRdb reanalyzed the reads, keeping one entry per CDR3 protein sequence and omitting DNA. The V and J calls come from TCRdb's annotation, not from the publication. The table for this sample shows 500,000 to 600,000 distinct CDR3 sequences. Clones ranked in the top ten supply roughly 3.5% of the sample.

HCMV serostatus was determined by detecting HCMV-specific IgG in serum with a commercial ELISA kit. Ficoll density gradient centrifugation was used to isolate peripheral blood mononuclear cells from blood. Overall study results and their limits: In six donors, the dominant CD3+CD56+NKG2C+ clonotypes ranked among the top 10 CD8+ clonotypes, making up 1.0-7.0% of CD8+ T cells. Those dominant clonotypes were again the most abundant among CD3+CD56-NKG2C+ cells in a handful of donors, at about 25-60.1%. Whether the expanded NKG2C-expressing T cell clones were specific for HCMV antigens was left unclear.

The receptor was isolated from a man between 18 and 29 years old in good health. Donor details come from another sample of the same person, matched by shared clones. The sequenced sample was blood T cells: a sorted CD56 or NKG2C T cell subset, CD4+ or CD8+ T cells, or bulk PBMC T cells (not recorded which).

The CDR3 sequence is CASSPLGQAVSYNEQFF. This receptor chain uses TRBV18 and TRBJ2-1; TCRdb reports TRBD1, a call that lacks DNA to check it against. The CDR3 covers 17 residues, taking in both the cysteine and the phenylalanine. The DNA is unrecorded. Via the germline V gene, CDR1 is KGHSH and CDR2 LQKENI.